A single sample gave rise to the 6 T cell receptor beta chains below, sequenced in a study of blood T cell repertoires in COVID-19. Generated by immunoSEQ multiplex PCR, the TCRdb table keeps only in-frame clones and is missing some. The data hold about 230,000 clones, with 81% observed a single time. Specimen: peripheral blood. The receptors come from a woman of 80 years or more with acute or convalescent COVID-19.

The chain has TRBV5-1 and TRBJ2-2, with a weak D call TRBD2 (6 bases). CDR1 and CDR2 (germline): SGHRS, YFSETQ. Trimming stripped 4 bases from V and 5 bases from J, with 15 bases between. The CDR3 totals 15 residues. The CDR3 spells CASSILLGRTGELFF. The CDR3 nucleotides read TGCGCCAGCAGCATCCTACTTGGGAGGACCGGGGAGCTGTTTTTT.

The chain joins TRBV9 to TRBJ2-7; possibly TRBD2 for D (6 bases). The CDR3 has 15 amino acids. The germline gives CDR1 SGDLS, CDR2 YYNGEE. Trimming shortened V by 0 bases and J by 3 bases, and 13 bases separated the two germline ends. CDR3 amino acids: CASSVGGGEIYEQYF. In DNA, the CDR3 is TGTGCCAGCAGCGTAGGAGGAGGGGAGATCTACGAGCAGTACTTC.

The CDR3 nucleotides are TGTGCCACCAGGGGGAGCTCCTACGAGCAGTACTTC. Translating it yields CATRGSSYEQYF. The rearrangement links TRBV28 to TRBJ2-7, with 7 bases that match TRBD1. This CDR3 region has 12 residues. The V gene end was trimmed by 10 bases and the J gene end by 0 bases; junction bases not matched to a gene: 3. Germline CDR1 is MDHEN and CDR2 is SYDVKM. Based on the CDR3 plus reference TRBV28 and TRBJ2-7, the full variable domain is DVKVTQSSRYLVKRTGEKVFLECVQDMDHENMFWYRQDPGLGLRLIYFSYDVKMKEKGDIPEGYSVSREKKERFSLILESASTNQTSMYLCATRGSSYEQYFGPGTRLTVT.

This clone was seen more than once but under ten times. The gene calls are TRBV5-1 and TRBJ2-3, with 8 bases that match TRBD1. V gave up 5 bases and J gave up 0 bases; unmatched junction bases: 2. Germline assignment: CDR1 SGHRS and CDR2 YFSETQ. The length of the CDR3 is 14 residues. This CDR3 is CASSRDRSTDTQYF. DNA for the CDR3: TGCGCCAGCAGTCGGGACAGGAGCACAGATACGCAGTATTTT. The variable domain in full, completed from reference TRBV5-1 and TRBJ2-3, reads KAGVTQTPRYLIKTRGQQVTLSCSPISGHRSVSWYQQTPGQGLQFLFEYFSETQRNKGNFPGRFSGRQFSNSRSEMNVSTLELGDSALYLCASSRDRSTDTQYFGPGTRLTVL.

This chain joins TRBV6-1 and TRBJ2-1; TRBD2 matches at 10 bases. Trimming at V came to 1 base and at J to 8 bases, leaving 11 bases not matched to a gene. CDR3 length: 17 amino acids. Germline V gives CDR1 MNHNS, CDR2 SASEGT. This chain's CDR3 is CASSEVISGGVIYEQFF. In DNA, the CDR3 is TGTGCCAGCAGTGAAGTGATAAGCGGGGGGGTTATCTATGAGCAGTTCTTC.

As DNA, the CDR3 is TGTGCCAGCAGTCACGACAGGGGGAATGGGTCACCCCTCCACTTT. Its translation is CASSHDRGNGSPLHF. The gene calls are TRBV6-5 and TRBJ1-6; TRBD1 matches at 9 bases. The CDR3 sequence is 15 residues long. CDR1 MNHEY and CDR2 SVGAGI come from the germline V gene. The ends lost 5 bases at V and 10 bases at J; junction bases unmatched: 9.